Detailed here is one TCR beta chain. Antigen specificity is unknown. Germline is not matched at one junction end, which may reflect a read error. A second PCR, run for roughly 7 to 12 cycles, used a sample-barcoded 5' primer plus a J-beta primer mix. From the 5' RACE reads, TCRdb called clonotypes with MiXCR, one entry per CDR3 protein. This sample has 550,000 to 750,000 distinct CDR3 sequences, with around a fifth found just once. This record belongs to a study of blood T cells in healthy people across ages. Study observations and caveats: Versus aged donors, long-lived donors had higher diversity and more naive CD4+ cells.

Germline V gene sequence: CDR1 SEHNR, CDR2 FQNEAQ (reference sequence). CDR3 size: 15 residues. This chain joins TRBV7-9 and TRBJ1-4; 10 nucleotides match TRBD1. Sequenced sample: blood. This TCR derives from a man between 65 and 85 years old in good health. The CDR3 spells CASSPGQGVNEKLFF. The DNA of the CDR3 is TGCGCCAGCAGCCCCGGACAGGGGGTAAATGAAAAACTGTTTTTT.